The entry below gives a single T cell receptor beta chain sequence along with its context. The sample is drawn from a study of CD8 T cells in Susac syndrome. Across the whole study: Sequencing included Susac syndrome patients, six of them with active disease and roughly eight in remission.

Roughly 0.5 to 1 ug RNA was reverse transcribed with random hexamers. By means of immunoSEQ multiplex PCR, TCR beta CDR3 spanning 54 Vbeta and 13 Jbeta underwent amplification. MiXCR was run by TCRdb on the immunoSEQ multiplex PCR reads, yielding one entry per CDR3 protein. The data hold over 150,000 distinct CDR3 sequences, with roughly 94% observed a single time. The CDR3 runs 14 residues. The V segment lost 6 bases and the J segment 7 bases; nucleotides outside the gene matches: 7. Germline values: CDR1 MNHEY, CDR2 SVGAGI. Diagnostic criteria defined recently for definite or probable disease were met by the Susac syndrome patients.

The sequence derives from a human donor with Susac syndrome. This chain joins TRBV6-5 and TRBJ1-2, with 11 nucleotides matching TRBD1. The sample was CD4+ T cells from PBMCs. For the CDR3, the DNA is TGTGCCAGCAGGGATGGACAGGGGGCAGGTGGCTACACCTTC. Translated, it gives CASRDGQGAGGYTF.